The 22 T cell receptor beta chains in this list originate from one sample, sequenced in a study of blood T cell repertoires in COVID-19. TCRdb keeps only in-frame clones here, not all; method: immunoSEQ multiplex PCR. The table includes some 250,000 clones, roughly 80% detected once. Sequencing used peripheral blood. The receptors were sampled from an elderly woman with acute or convalescent COVID-19.

This clone was recorded a few times. The chain uses TRBV7-2 and TRBJ2-3; D is unresolved. CDR3 length: 15 residues. Trimming took 2 bases from V and 6 from J, leaving 15 bases between them. Germline CDR1 SGHTA, CDR2 FQGNSA. CDR3 sequence: CASSLYYPRPDTQYF. The CDR3 bases are TGTGCCAGCAGCTTATACTACCCACGCCCGGATACGCAGTATTTT.

The chain links TRBV7-2 to TRBJ2-7; 9 nucleotides agree with TRBD1. Trimming cost V 5 bases and J 5 bases; bases outside gene matches: 7. Germline V lookup: CDR1 SGHTA, CDR2 FQGNSA. The CDR3 sequence is 14 residues long. CDR3 sequence: CASSRGTGPHEQYF. The CDR3 nucleotides read TGTGCCAGCAGCAGAGGGACAGGGCCACACGAGCAGTACTTC.

The CDR3 loop is CAISGTSGGTSDTQYF. The CDR3 nucleotides are TGTGCCATCAGTGGGACTAGCGGGGGGACATCAGATACGCAGTATTTT. This sequence joins TRBV10-3 and TRBJ2-3, with TRBD2 matching 14 bases. The trim removed 4 bases at V and 4 bases at J, leaving 4 bases unmatched. This CDR3 is 16 amino acids long. Per germline, CDR1 ENHRY and CDR2 SYGVKD.

A word on this clone: In the same sample, other DNA sequences code for this CDR3. The chain joins TRBV18 to TRBJ1-4; D not resolved. Trimming removed 3 bases at V and 6 bases at J, with 8 bases between. The CDR3 covers 13 residues. Germline values: CDR1 KGHSH, CDR2 LQKENI. The CDR3 spells CASSPRQDEKLFF. The CDR3, as DNA: TGTGCCAGCTCACCCCGCCAGGATGAAAAACTGTTTTTT.

The chain couples TRBV27 to TRBJ1-6, with 8 nucleotides matching TRBD1. This CDR3 region has 16 residues. From germline, CDR1 is MNHEY and CDR2 SMNVEV (reference sequence). The V gene end was trimmed by 3 bases and the J gene end by 3 bases; junction bases not matched to a gene: 4. DNA of the CDR3: TGTGCCAGCAGTTTTGCCACAGGGGGCTATAATTCACCCCTCCACTTT. This translates into CASSFATGGYNSPLHF.

This rearrangement joins TRBV7-8 to TRBJ2-5; 9 bases match TRBD1. Germline trimming cut 4 bases from V and 5 bases from J; bases unmatched to any gene: 8. Germline assignment: CDR1 SGHVS and CDR2 FQNEAQ. The CDR3 sequence is 15 residues long. As DNA, the CDR3 is TGTGCCAGCAGCTCAAGGACAGGGGATGTGGAGACCCAGTACTTC. Translation gives CASSSRTGDVETQYF.

This sequence joins TRBV28 and TRBJ2-7; 7 positions agree with TRBD1. CDR3 length: 14 amino acids. V shed 7 bases, J shed 4 bases, and the junction held 10 bases outside the gene matches. Germline CDR1 and CDR2: MDHEN and SYDVKM. Written as DNA, the CDR3 is TGTGCCAGCACCACACCGGGACAGACTTACGAGCAGTACTTC. Its protein is CASTTPGQTYEQYF. Supplemented by reference TRBV28 and TRBJ2-7, the full variable domain reads DVKVTQSSRYLVKRTGEKVFLECVQDMDHENMFWYRQDPGLGLRLIYFSYDVKMKEKGDIPEGYSVSREKKERFSLILESASTNQTSMYLCASTTPGQTYEQYFGPGTRLTVT.

The gene calls are TRBV20-1 and TRBJ1-2; a weak D match, TRBD1 (6 bases). The CDR3 covers 11 residues. CDR1 is DFQATT, CDR2 SNEGSKA, per germline (reference sequence). V lost 1 base and J lost 10, with 10 bases in between. CDR3: CSARVGQDYTF. CDR3 DNA sequence: TGCAGTGCTAGAGTGGGACAAGACTACACCTTC.

The gene calls are TRBV24-1 and TRBJ1-5; unclear D gene. The CDR3 contains 15 residues. V lost 4 bases, J lost 3 bases, and 12 bases lay in between. Per the germline V gene, CDR1 is KGHDR and CDR2 is SFDVKD. The CDR3, as DNA: TGTGCCACCAGTGACCGGGGAGGGCCCAATCAGCCCCAGCATTTT. Residues: CATSDRGGPNQPQHF.

This sequence joins TRBV6-5 and TRBJ1-5; tentative D call: TRBD1 (5 bases). Germline assignment: CDR1 MNHEY and CDR2 SVGAGI. V lost 5 bases to trimming and J lost 5 bases, with 16 bases between them. This CDR3 has 15 residues. The CDR3 DNA is TGTGCCAGCAGTACCGCAGGGAAGGCCGATCAGCCCCAGCATTTT. This translates into CASSTAGKADQPQHF.

This chain uses TRBV7-2 with TRBJ2-6, with D possibly TRBD2 on 5 matching bases. CDR1 is SGHTA, CDR2 FQGNSA, per germline. V shed 1 base and J shed 2 bases, with 12 bases lying between them. The CDR3 contains 17 residues. The CDR3 region is CASSLVGRGTGANVLTF. The CDR3 coding sequence is TGTGCCAGCAGCTTAGTCGGGCGAGGGACTGGGGCCAACGTCCTGACTTTC.

V and J are TRBV15 and TRBJ2-3; TRBD2 is a possible D gene (6 bases). The CDR3 spans 18 residues. From germline, CDR1 is LNHNV and CDR2 YYDKDF (reference sequence). With 3 bases removed from V and 0 bases from J, the gap between germline ends came to 19 bases. CDR3 bases: TGTGCCACCAGCAGGGGGTCTGTACGGGGGTTTAGCACAGATACGCAGTATTTT. Protein product: CATSRGSVRGFSTDTQYF.

The genes are TRBV7-8 and TRBJ1-4; TRBD1 matches at 7 bases. The CDR3 spans 15 residues. Unmatched junction bases numbered 5, after V lost 3 bases and J lost 4 bases. CDR1 and CDR2 (germline): SGHVS, FQNEAQ. CDR3 in DNA: TGTGCCAGCAGCTTCCGGACAGGTTATAATGAAAAACTGTTTTTT. Protein: CASSFRTGYNEKLFF. The full variable domain, in which reference TRBV7-8 and TRBJ1-4 provide the parts outside the CDR3, is GAGVSQSPRYKVAKRGQDVALRCDPISGHVSLFWYQQALGQGPEFLTYFQNEAQLDKSGLPSDRFFAERPEGSVSTLKIQRTQQEDSAVYLCASSFRTGYNEKLFFGSGTQLSVL.

DNA of the CDR3: TGTGCCAGCAGCCCCCGCCGGACAGCGTGGGATGAGCAGTTCTTC. Protein: CASSPRRTAWDEQFF. V gene TRBV11-3 combines with J gene TRBJ2-1, with D perhaps TRBD1 (6 bases). Trimming cost V 5 bases and J 8 bases, with 19 bases left between them. This CDR3 is built from 15 residues. Germline lookup yields CDR1 SGHNT and CDR2 YENEEA.

The chain combines TRBV5-1 with TRBJ1-4; D might be TRBD1 (5 bases). The CDR3 runs 17 residues. Deletions cut 3 bases from V and 0 bases from J, with 15 bases between. From germline, CDR1 is SGHRS and CDR2 YFSETQ. CDR3 sequence reads: CASSSGTDVATNEKLFF. In DNA form, the CDR3 reads TGCGCCAGCAGCTCCGGGACTGACGTTGCAACTAATGAAAAACTGTTTTTT.

This chain connects TRBV28 to TRBJ2-7; 10 nucleotides match TRBD1. The CDR3 totals 16 residues. CDR1 and CDR2 from the germline V gene are MDHEN and SYDVKM. V lost 4 bases, J lost 2 bases, and 8 bases stayed unmatched. CDR3 sequence reads: CASSSNGDRGAYEQYF. The CDR3 DNA is TGTGCCAGCAGTTCAAATGGGGACAGGGGAGCCTACGAGCAGTACTTC.

CDR3 amino acids: CASSPRAQYF. Here the CDR3 DNA reads TGCGCCAGCAGTCCCCGGGCGCAGTATTTT. The J gene is TRBJ2-3, the V gene TRBV23-1; the D is unclear. TRBV23-1 has ORF status, its function being uncertain. Trimming pared 4 bases from V and 10 bases from J, leaving 6 bases between. This CDR3 contains 10 residues.

The chain joins TRBV19 to TRBJ1-6; 7 bases fit TRBD1. The CDR3 contains 14 residues. The germline V gene encodes CDR1 LNHDA and CDR2 SQIVND (reference sequence). The V and J ends lost 3 bases and 7 bases, in that order; junction bases with no gene match: 3. CDR3 in amino acids: CASSIEGANSPLHF. The DNA for the CDR3 is TGTGCCAGTAGTATTGAGGGGGCGAATTCACCCCTCCACTTT.

The count of this clone is one. This chain joins TRBV3-1 (or the pseudogene TRBV3-2) and TRBJ2-1; TRBD2 agrees at 7 bases. The CDR3 runs 13 residues. Germline V gene lookup returns CDR1 LGHDT and CDR2 YNNKEL (reference sequence). V was pared by 0 bases and J by 13 bases, with 6 bases of the junction left unmatched. The CDR3 region is CASSQDRGVIQFF. The CDR3 DNA is TGTGCCAGCAGCCAAGATCGGGGGGTAATTCAGTTCTTC.

The chain is built from TRBV2 and TRBJ2-3; 8 positions match TRBD1. From germline, CDR1 is SNHLY and CDR2 FYNNEI. The CDR3 length is 15 residues. V lost 6 bases to trimming and J lost 2 bases; unmatched junction nucleotides: 7. The CDR3 here is CASSQDRGPTDTQYF. DNA of the CDR3: TGTGCCAGCAGCCAAGACAGGGGCCCCACAGATACGCAGTATTTT.

The CDR3 here is CASSSGGWSSGNTIYF. CDR3 DNA sequence: TGTGCCAGCAGCTCCGGGGGGTGGAGCTCTGGAAACACCATATATTTT. The chain recombines TRBV7-8 with TRBJ1-3, with D perhaps matching TRBD1 (5 bases). Germline CDR1 and CDR2: SGHVS and FQNEAQ. Trimming left V 4 bases short and J 0 bases short, with 13 bases between. The CDR3 has 16 amino acids.

The chain combines TRBV29-1 with TRBJ1-1, with 7 bases lining up with TRBD1. Looked up from germline, CDR1 is SQVTM and CDR2 is ANQGSEA. V lost 7 bases and J lost 7; bases outside the gene matches: 9. The length of the CDR3 is 12 residues. CDR3 DNA sequence: TGCAGCGCCGGACAGGCAAGGGTTGAAGCTTTCTTT. Protein: CSAGQARVEAFF.